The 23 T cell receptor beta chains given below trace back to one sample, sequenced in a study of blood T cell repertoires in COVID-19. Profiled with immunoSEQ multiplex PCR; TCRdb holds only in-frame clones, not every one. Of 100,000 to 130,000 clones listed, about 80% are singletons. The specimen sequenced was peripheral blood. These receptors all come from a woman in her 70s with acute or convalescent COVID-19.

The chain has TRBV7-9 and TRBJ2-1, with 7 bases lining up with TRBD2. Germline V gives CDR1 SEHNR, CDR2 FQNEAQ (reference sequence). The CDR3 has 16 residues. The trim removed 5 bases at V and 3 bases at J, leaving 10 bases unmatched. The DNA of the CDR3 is TGTGCCAGCAGCCCCCCTCCGAGGACTAGCTACAATGAGCAGTTCTTC. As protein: CASSPPPRTSYNEQFF. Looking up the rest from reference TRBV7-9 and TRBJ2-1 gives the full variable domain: DTGVSQNPRHKITKRGQNVTFRCDPISEHNRLYWYRQTLGQGPEFLTYFQNEAQLEKSRLLSDRFSAERPKGSFSTLEIQRTEQGDSAMYLCASSPPPRTSYNEQFFGPGTRLTVL.

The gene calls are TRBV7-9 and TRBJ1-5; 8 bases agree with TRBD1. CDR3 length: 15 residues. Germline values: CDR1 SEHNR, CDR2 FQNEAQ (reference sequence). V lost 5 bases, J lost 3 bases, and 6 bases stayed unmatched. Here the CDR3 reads CASSPGTGFNQPQHF. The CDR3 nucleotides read TGTGCCAGCAGCCCCGGGACAGGCTTCAATCAGCCCCAGCATTTT. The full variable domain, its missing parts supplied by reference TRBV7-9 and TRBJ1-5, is DTGVSQNPRHKITKRGQNVTFRCDPISEHNRLYWYRQTLGQGPEFLTYFQNEAQLEKSRLLSDRFSAERPKGSFSTLEIQRTEQGDSAMYLCASSPGTGFNQPQHFGDGTRLSIL.

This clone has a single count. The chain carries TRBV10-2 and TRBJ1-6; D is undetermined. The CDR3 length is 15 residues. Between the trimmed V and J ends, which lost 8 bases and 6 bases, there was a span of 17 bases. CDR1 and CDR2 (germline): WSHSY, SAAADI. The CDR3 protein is CASRLGVGLNSPLHF. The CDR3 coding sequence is TGCGCCAGCCGCCTTGGGGTCGGACTTAATTCACCCCTCCACTTT.

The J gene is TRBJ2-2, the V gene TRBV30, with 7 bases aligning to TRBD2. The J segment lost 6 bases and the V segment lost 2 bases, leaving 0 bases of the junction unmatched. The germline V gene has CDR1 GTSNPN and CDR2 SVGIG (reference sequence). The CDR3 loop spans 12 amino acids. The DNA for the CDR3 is TGTGCCTGGAGTCGGGGGGCCGGGGAGCTGTTTTTT. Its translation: CAWSRGAGELFF.

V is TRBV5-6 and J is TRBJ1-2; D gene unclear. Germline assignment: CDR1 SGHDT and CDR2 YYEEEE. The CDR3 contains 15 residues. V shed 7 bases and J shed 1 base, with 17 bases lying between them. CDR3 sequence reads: CASSPRATLNYGYTF. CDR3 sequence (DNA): TGTGCCAGCTCCCCCCGCGCCACCCTTAACTATGGCTACACCTTC.

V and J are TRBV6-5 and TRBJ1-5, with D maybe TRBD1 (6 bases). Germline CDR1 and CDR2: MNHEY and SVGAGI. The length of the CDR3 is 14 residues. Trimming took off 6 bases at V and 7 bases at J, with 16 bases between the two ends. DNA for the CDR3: TGTGCCAGCAGCCTTACAGGGTATAGCCAGCCCCAGCATTTT. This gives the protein CASSLTGYSQPQHF.

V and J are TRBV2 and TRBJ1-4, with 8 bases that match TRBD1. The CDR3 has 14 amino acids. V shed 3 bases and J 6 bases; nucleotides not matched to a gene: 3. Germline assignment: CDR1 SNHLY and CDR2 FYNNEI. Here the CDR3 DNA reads TGTGCCAGCAGTGACCGGGACAGGCATGAAAAACTGTTTTTT. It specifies CASSDRDRHEKLFF.

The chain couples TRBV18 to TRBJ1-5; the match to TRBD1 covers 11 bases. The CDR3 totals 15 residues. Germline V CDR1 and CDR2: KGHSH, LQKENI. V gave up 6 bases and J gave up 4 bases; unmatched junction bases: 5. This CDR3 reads CASSDGQGANQPQHF. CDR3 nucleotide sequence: TGTGCCAGCTCCGATGGACAGGGGGCAAATCAGCCCCAGCATTTT. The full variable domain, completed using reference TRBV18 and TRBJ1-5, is NAGVMQNPRHLVRRRGQEARLRCSPMKGHSHVYWYRQLPEEGLKFMVYLQKENIIDESGMPKERFSAEFPKEGPSILRIQQVVRGDSAAYFCASSDGQGANQPQHFGDGTRLSIL.

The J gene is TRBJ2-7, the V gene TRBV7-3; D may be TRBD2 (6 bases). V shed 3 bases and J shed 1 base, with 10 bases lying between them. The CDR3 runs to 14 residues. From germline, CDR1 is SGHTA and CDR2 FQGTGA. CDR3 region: CASSFGGGSYEQYF. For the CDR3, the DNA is TGTGCCAGCAGCTTCGGGGGAGGTTCCTACGAGCAGTACTTC.

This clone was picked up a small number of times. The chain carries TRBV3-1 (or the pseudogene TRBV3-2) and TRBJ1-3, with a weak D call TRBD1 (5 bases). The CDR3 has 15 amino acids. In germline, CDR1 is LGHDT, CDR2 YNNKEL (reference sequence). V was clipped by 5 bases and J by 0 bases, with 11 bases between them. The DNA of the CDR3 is TGTGCCAGCAGCTCCGACAGAGCCTCTGGAAACACCATATATTTT. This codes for CASSSDRASGNTIYF.

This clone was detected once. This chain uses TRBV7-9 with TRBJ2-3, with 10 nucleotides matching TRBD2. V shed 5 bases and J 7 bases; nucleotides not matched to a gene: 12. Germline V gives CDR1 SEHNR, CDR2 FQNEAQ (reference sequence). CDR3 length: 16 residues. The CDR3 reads CASSPEGTSVGHTQYF. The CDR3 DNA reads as TGTGCCAGCAGCCCAGAAGGGACTAGCGTTGGTCATACGCAGTATTTT.

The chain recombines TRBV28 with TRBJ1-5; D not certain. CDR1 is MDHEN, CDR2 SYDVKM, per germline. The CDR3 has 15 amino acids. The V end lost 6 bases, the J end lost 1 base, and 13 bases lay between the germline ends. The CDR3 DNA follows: TGTGCCAGCAGCCCCCCTCTTAGCAGCAATCAGCCCCAGCATTTT. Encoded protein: CASSPPLSSNQPQHF.

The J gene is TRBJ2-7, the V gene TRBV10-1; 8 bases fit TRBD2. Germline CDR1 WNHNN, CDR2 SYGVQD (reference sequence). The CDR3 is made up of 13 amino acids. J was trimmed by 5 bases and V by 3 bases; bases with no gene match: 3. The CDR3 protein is CASSEGGRNEQYF. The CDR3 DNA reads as TGCGCCAGCAGTGAAGGCGGGAGGAACGAGCAGTACTTC.

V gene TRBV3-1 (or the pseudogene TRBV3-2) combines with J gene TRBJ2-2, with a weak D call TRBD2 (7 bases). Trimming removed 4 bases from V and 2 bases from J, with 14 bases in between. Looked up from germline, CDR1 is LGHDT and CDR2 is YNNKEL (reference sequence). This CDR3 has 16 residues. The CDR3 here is CASSRAAGANTGELFF. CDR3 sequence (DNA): TGTGCCAGCAGCCGAGCTGCGGGGGCCAACACCGGGGAGCTGTTTTTT.

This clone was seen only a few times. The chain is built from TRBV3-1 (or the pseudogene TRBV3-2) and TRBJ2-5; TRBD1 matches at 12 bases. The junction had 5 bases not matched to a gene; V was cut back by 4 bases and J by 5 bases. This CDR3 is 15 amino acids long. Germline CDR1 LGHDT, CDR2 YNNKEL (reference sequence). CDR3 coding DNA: TGTGCCAGCAGCCGAGGGACAGGGGGCTGGGAGACCCAGTACTTC. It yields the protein CASSRGTGGWETQYF.

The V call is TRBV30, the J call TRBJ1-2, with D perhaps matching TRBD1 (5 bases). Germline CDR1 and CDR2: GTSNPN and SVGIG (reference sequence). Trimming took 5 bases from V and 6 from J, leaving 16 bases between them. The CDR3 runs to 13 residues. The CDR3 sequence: CAWASGGGDGYTF. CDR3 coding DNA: TGTGCCTGGGCAAGCGGGGGAGGCGATGGCTACACCTTC.

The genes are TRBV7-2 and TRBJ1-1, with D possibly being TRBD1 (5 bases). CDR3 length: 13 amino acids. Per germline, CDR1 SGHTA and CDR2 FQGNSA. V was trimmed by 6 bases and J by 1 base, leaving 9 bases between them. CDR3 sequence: CASRLQGNTEAFF. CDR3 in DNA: TGTGCCAGCAGATTGCAGGGGAACACTGAAGCTTTCTTT.

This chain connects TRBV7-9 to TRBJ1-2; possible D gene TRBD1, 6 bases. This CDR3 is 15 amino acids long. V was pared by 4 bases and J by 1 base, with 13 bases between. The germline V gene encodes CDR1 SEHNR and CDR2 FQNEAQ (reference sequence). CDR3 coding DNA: TGTGCCAGCAGCTCTGGACAGATTATTAACTATGGCTACACCTTC. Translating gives CASSSGQIINYGYTF.

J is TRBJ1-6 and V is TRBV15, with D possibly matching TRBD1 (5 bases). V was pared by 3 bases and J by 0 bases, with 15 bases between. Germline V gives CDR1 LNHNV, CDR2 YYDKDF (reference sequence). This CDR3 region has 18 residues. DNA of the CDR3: TGTGCCACCAGCAGGGGAGGGAGGGGTAGCTCCTATAATTCACCCCTCCACTTT. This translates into CATSRGGRGSSYNSPLHF. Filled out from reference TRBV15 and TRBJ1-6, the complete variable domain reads DAMVIQNPRYQVTQFGKPVTLSCSQTLNHNVMYWYQQKSSQAPKLLFHYYDKDFNNEADTPDNFQSRRPNTSFCFLDIRSPGLGDTAMYLCATSRGGRGSSYNSPLHFGNGTRLTVT.

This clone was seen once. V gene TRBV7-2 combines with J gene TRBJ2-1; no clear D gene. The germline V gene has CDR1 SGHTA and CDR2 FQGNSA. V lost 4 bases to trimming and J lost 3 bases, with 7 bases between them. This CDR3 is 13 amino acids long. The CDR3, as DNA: TGTGCCAGCAGCTCCCAGTACTACAATGAGCAGTTCTTC. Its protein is CASSSQYYNEQFF.

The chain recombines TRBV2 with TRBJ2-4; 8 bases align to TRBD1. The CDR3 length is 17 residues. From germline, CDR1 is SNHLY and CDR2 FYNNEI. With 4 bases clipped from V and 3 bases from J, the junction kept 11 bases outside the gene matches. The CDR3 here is CASSATGRGLGKNIQYF. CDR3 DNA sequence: TGTGCCAGCAGTGCGACTGGCAGGGGGCTCGGCAAAAACATTCAGTACTTC.

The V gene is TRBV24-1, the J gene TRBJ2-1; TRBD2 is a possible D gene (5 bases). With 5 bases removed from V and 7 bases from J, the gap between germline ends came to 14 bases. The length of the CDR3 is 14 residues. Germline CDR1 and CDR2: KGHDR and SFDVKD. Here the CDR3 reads CATSGHGGPNEQFF. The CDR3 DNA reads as TGTGCCACCAGTGGGCACGGAGGTCCTAATGAGCAGTTCTTC.

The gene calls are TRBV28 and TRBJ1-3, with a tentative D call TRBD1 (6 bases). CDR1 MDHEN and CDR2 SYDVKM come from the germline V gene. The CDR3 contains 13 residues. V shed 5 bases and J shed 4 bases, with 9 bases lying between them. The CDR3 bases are TGTGCCAGCAGTGGACAGAACGGAAACACCATATATTTT. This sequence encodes CASSGQNGNTIYF.